The rows below give T cell receptor beta chains drawn from one sample of a study of blood T cell repertoires in COVID-19. Sequencing used immunoSEQ multiplex PCR; TCRdb keeps in-frame clones, though not all of them. The data show under 70,000 clones, approximately 85% seen once. The specimen was peripheral blood. The receptor source for this set is a woman aged 55 to 70 with COVID-19, enrolled during active disease. CDR3s include the opening cysteine and the closing phenylalanine or tryptophan. Fields, in order: D gene, clone size, V gene, J gene, CDR3 DNA, CDR3 protein. D genes are given only for firm matches. Where a row states a size, it is once, few, many or the class of an expanded clone; other rows omit it.

>NA|NA|TRBV30|TRBJ1-3
TGTGCCTTGTCAGGAGGGAGCCCTGGAAACACCATATATTTT
CALSGGSPGNTIYF
>TRBD1|NA|TRBV28|TRBJ1-2
TGTGCCAGCAGTGGGACAGGGGGGAACTATGGCTACACCTTC
CASSGTGGNYGYTF
>TRBD1|NA|TRBV6-2/TRBV6-3|TRBJ2-1
TGTGCCAGCAGTTCCCAGGGGGCCTCCTACAATGAGCAGTTCTTC
CASSSQGASYNEQFF
>TRBD1|NA|TRBV15|TRBJ1-1
TGTGCCACCAGCGGAAGGGACAGGGGTGACACTGAAGCTTTCTTT
CATSGRDRGDTEAFF
>TRBD1|NA|TRBV9|TRBJ2-3
TGTGCCAGCAGCGACCCCAGAGAGGGGGCCCTCACAGATACGCAGTATTTT
CASSDPREGALTDTQYF
>NA|NA|TRBV21-1|TRBJ2-5
TGTGCCAGCATCTACAGGGGGCTGGAGACCCAGTACTTC
CASIYRGLETQYF
>TRBD1|NA|TRBV5-1|TRBJ1-4
TGCGCCAGCAGCTTATCAGGACAGGCAACTAATGAAAAACTGTTTTTT
CASSLSGQATNEKLFF
>TRBD1|NA|TRBV29-1|TRBJ2-5
TGCAGCGTTGGAACCGGGACAGGGAACCAAGAGACCCAGTACTTC
CSVGTGTGNQETQYF
>TRBD1|few|TRBV7-2|TRBJ1-5
TGTGCCAGCAGCTTAGCCGCCGGGACAGGGGTTCATTTT
CASSLAAGTGVHF
>NA|NA|TRBV29-1|TRBJ1-1
TGCAGCGTTGAGAAACAGGGATGGGGCACTGAAGCTTTCTTT
CSVEKQGWGTEAFF
>NA|NA|TRBV27|TRBJ2-3
TGTGCCAGCACCCGAAGCCCTAGCACAGATACGCAGTATTTT
CASTRSPSTDTQYF
>NA|NA|TRBV13|TRBJ1-1
TGTGCCAGCAACAGAGGGGGACAGAACACTGAAGCTTTCTTT
CASNRGGQNTEAFF
>TRBD1|NA|TRBV5-6|TRBJ2-7
TGTGCCAGCAGCTTTGGACAGGCCTACGAGCAGTACTTC
CASSFGQAYEQYF
>NA|NA|TRBV6-2/TRBV6-3|TRBJ2-5
TGTGCCAGCAGTTACCTGACACCCCAAGAGACCCAGTACTTC
CASSYLTPQETQYF
>TRBD1|NA|TRBV6-2/TRBV6-3|TRBJ2-7
TGTGCCAGCAGTTACAGGCCAGGGGGCCTCTACGAGCAGTACTTC
CASSYRPGGLYEQYF
>NA|NA|TRBV27|TRBJ2-4
TGTGCCAGCAGTTTACTGGGGCAAACCTCGGCCAAAAACATTCAGTACTTC
CASSLLGQTSAKNIQYF
>NA|NA|TRBV5-4|TRBJ2-3
TGTGCCAGCAGCTCCTCCGGGGGAGATACGCAGTATTTT
CASSSSGGDTQYF
>NA|NA|TRBV7-2|TRBJ2-1
TGTGCCAGCAGCCCTAGCACGTCAGGCAATGAGCAGTTCTTC
CASSPSTSGNEQFF
>NA|NA|TRBV19|TRBJ2-6
TGTGCCAGCTCAGAATCCGGGGCCAACGTCCTGACTTTC
CASSESGANVLTF
>TRBD2|NA|TRBV30|TRBJ2-1
TGTGCCTGGAGTGACATTACTAGCGGGCGGTACAATGAGCAGTTCTTC
CAWSDITSGRYNEQFF
>TRBD1|few|TRBV29-1|TRBJ2-7
TGCAGCGTGGGAGGGACAGGGCTCTACGAGCAGTACTTC
CSVGGTGLYEQYF
>NA|NA|TRBV10-3|TRBJ1-2
TGTGCCATCAGTGCGGGCAGGGAGGGAGGCTACACCTTC
CAISAGREGGYTF
>NA|NA|TRBV3-1/TRBV3-2|TRBJ2-7
TGTGCCAGCAGGCACTTGGGGCGTAGCGAGCAGTACTTC
CASRHLGRSEQYF
>NA|NA|TRBV5-6|TRBJ2-6
TGTGCCAGCAGCTCTAGGAGCTCTGGGGCCAACGTCCTGACTTTC
CASSSRSSGANVLTF
>TRBD2|NA|TRBV9|TRBJ2-3
TGTGCCAGCGGGGCCGGACTAGCGGGCACAGATACGCAGTATTTT
CASGAGLAGTDTQYF
>NA|NA|TRBV1|TRBJ1-5
TGCACCAGCAGCCAAGAGTACAGGGGCTATCAGCCCCAGCATTTT
CTSSQEYRGYQPQHF
>NA|few|TRBV9|TRBJ2-7
TGTGCCAGCAGCCCCCGGACAGATTTGGGCGAGCAGTACTTC
CASSPRTDLGEQYF
>NA|NA|TRBV19|TRBJ1-6
TGTGCCAGTAGTGGGGGGGGCTCACCCCTCCACTTT
CASSGGGSPLHF
>NA|few|TRBV3-1/TRBV3-2|TRBJ2-1
TGTGCCAGCAGCCAAGGGGCGCCTGAGCAGTTCTTC
CASSQGAPEQFF
>NA|few|TRBV6-6|TRBJ1-1
TGTGCCAGCAGTCGCGCGGGCGGGGGCACTGAAGCTTTCTTT
CASSRAGGGTEAFF
>NA|NA|TRBV11-3|TRBJ2-7
TGTGCCAGCAGCTTAGAGTGGCAGAACGAGCAGTACTTC
CASSLEWQNEQYF
>NA|NA|TRBV7-8|TRBJ2-1
TGTGCCAGCAGCTACCTAGAGAAGAATGAGCAGTTCTTC
CASSYLEKNEQFF
>NA|NA|TRBV11-2|TRBJ1-5
TGTGCCAGCAGCTTAGATTTAGGGGAGCCCCAGCATTTT
CASSLDLGEPQHF
>TRBD1|few|TRBV5-1|TRBJ1-1
TGCGCCAGCAGGACGGACAGGGATCGGGAAGCTTTCTTT
CASRTDRDREAFF
>TRBD2|NA|TRBV3-1/TRBV3-2|TRBJ2-3
TGTGCCAGCAGCCCGGGGTGGCGGGGGGGGACCACAGATACGCAGTATTTT
CASSPGWRGGTTDTQYF
>TRBD2|NA|TRBV5-1|TRBJ2-1
TGCGCCAGCAGCTTGGGGCTAGCGGGAGAGCAGTTCTTC
CASSLGLAGEQFF
>TRBD1|NA|TRBV18|TRBJ1-5
TGTGCCAGCTCACCCGGGACAGATCAGCCCCAGCATTTT
CASSPGTDQPQHF
>TRBD2|few|TRBV7-8|TRBJ2-1
TGTGCCAGCAGCTTAGTAGGGACTAGCGGGAGCTCCTACAATGAGCAGTTCTTC
CASSLVGTSGSSYNEQFF
>TRBD1|NA|TRBV19|TRBJ2-5
TGTGCCAGTAGTATGGACAGGGCGTACCAAGAGACCCAGTACTTC
CASSMDRAYQETQYF
>TRBD1|NA|TRBV12-3/TRBV12-4|TRBJ2-1
TGTGCCAGCAGTCAGGGGACAGACGAGTTCTTC
CASSQGTDEFF
>TRBD2|NA|TRBV6-5|TRBJ2-1
TGTGCCAGCAGTCACGGGACTAGCGGTTACAATGAGCAGTTCTTC
CASSHGTSGYNEQFF
>NA|NA|TRBV28|TRBJ1-1
TGTGCCAGCAGCCCAAACAGGAACACTGAAGCTTTCTTT
CASSPNRNTEAFF
>TRBD1|NA|TRBV28|TRBJ1-6
TGTGCCAGCATCCGGACAGGGGGAACCTATAATTCACCCCTCCACTTT
CASIRTGGTYNSPLHF
>TRBD1|NA|TRBV18|TRBJ1-3
TGTGCCAGCTCAGAAGGACAGGGGGCCTTCCTGGGAGGAAACACCATATATTTT
CASSEGQGAFLGGNTIYF
>TRBD1|NA|TRBV3-1/TRBV3-2|TRBJ1-4
TGTGCCAGCAGCCAGGGACAGAATAATGAAAAACTGTTTTTT
CASSQGQNNEKLFF
>TRBD1|once|TRBV4-2|TRBJ1-1
TGTGCCAGCACTTTCCGGGACAGGGGTCTTGGCACTGAAGCTTTCTTT
CASTFRDRGLGTEAFF
>NA|few|TRBV6-5|TRBJ1-2
TGTGCCAGCAGCCCCAGGGGCGTTATGTATGGCTACACCTTC
CASSPRGVMYGYTF
>TRBD2|NA|TRBV4-3|TRBJ2-3
TGCGCCAGCAGTAGCGGGAGCACAGATACGCAGTATTTT
CASSSGSTDTQYF
>NA|once|TRBV27|TRBJ1-1
TGTGCCAGCTCCTCACCCCCGGACACTGAAGCTTTCTTT
CASSSPPDTEAFF
>TRBD2|NA|TRBV4-3|TRBJ2-1
TGCGCCAGCAGTCGAGGACTAGCGTCGTTGAATGAGCAGTTCTTC
CASSRGLASLNEQFF
>NA|NA|TRBV6-6|TRBJ2-3
TGTGCCAGCAGTTACGGATCCGGTGGGGGCGAAGGTACGCAGTATTTT
CASSYGSGGGEGTQYF
>NA|NA|TRBV2|TRBJ1-2
TGTGCCAGCAGGCCCAAAGATGGTACTAGAGACGGTAACTATGGCTACACCTTC
CASRPKDGTRDGNYGYTF
>NA|NA|TRBV3-1/TRBV3-2|TRBJ2-1
TGTGCCAGCAGCCCGATACTAGTCGATGAGCAGTTCTTC
CASSPILVDEQFF
>TRBD2|NA|TRBV24-1|TRBJ2-3
TGTGCCACCTCCCCAGCGGGGGACACAGATACGCAGTATTTT
CATSPAGDTDTQYF
>NA|NA|TRBV28|TRBJ2-7
TGTGCCAGCAGGCGCTGGCAGGGCTACGAGCAGTACTTC
CASRRWQGYEQYF
>TRBD1|NA|TRBV6-2/TRBV6-3|TRBJ1-5
TGTGCCAGCAGTCCGTGGGACAGGGGGTACTGGCCCCAGCATTTT
CASSPWDRGYWPQHF
>TRBD2|NA|TRBV19|TRBJ2-1
TGTGCCAGTAGTACCCGGGAGGGCTCTTACAATGAGCAGTTCTTC
CASSTREGSYNEQFF
>TRBD1|NA|TRBV7-2|TRBJ1-5
TGTGCCAGCAGCTTAGAGGTAGGGACAGGGGGTTATAGCAATCAGCCCCAGCATTTT
CASSLEVGTGGYSNQPQHF
>TRBD2|NA|TRBV19|TRBJ2-1
TGTGCCAGTAGTATTTATGGGACTAGCGGGACGGATGAGCAGTTCTTC
CASSIYGTSGTDEQFF
>NA|NA|TRBV29-1|TRBJ1-1
TGCAGCGCCTCAGGGATGAACACTGAAGCTTTCTTT
CSASGMNTEAFF